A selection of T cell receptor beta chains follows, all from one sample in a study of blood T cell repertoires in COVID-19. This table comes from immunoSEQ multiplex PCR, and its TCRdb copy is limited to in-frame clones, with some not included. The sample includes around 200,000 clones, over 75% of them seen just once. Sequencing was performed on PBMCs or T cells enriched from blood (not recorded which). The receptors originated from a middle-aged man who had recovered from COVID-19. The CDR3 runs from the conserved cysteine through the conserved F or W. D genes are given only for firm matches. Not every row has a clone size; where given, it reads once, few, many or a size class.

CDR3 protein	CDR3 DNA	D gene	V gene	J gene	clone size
CASSEGSQFNEKLFF	TGTGCCAGCAGTGAAGGGAGCCAGTTTAATGAAAAACTGTTTTTT	.	TRBV6-1	TRBJ1-4	.
CATSNRGQSYGYTF	TGTGCCACCAGTAACAGGGGGCAGAGCTATGGCTACACCTTC	TRBD1	TRBV24-1	TRBJ1-2	.
CASSGEIGSEQFF	TGCGCCAGCAGCGGCGAAATAGGGAGTGAGCAGTTCTTC	.	TRBV10-1	TRBJ2-1	.
CASSPWANYGYTF	TGTGCCAGCAGTCCTTGGGCCAACTATGGCTACACCTTC	.	TRBV12-3/TRBV12-4	TRBJ1-2	many
CAWSVGRAEYF	TGTGCCTGGAGTGTAGGCAGGGCGGAGTACTTC	.	TRBV30	TRBJ2-7	.
CAWSAQLARGNEQFF	TGTGCCTGGAGTGCCCAACTAGCTAGAGGCAATGAGCAGTTCTTC	.	TRBV30	TRBJ2-1	.
CASSLSGTTNTEAFF	TGTGCCAGCAGTTTATCCGGGACAACGAACACTGAAGCTTTCTTT	.	TRBV27	TRBJ1-1	.
CATSDPLLLRAMRPMEDTEAFF	TGTGCCACCAGTGATCCCTTGCTGCTGCGGGCAATGCGTCCAATGGAAGACACTGAAGCTTTCTTT	.	TRBV24-1	TRBJ1-1	.
CASSATGTTYEQYF	TGTGCCAGCAGCGCGACGGGAACAACCTACGAGCAGTACTTC	.	TRBV9	TRBJ2-7	few
CASSIGLAYEQYF	TGTGCCAGTAGTATTGGACTAGCCTACGAGCAGTACTTC	TRBD2	TRBV19	TRBJ2-7	.
CASSRQVNTEAFF	TGCGCCAGCAGCCGACAGGTTAACACTGAAGCTTTCTTT	.	TRBV5-1	TRBJ1-1	.
CASSSRDRANEQFF	TGTGCCAGCAGTTCCCGGGACAGGGCGAATGAGCAGTTCTTC	TRBD1	TRBV7-9	TRBJ2-1	few
CATSRDSQGYSPLHF	TGTGCCACCAGCAGGGACTCACAGGGATATTCACCCCTCCACTTT	.	TRBV15	TRBJ1-6	.
CASSPVQTGVDYGYTF	TGTGCCAGCTCACCAGTACAGACAGGGGTAGACTATGGCTACACCTTC	TRBD1	TRBV18	TRBJ1-2	.
CASRKQGNYGYTF	TGTGCCAGCAGAAAACAGGGCAACTATGGCTACACCTTC	.	TRBV2	TRBJ1-2	few
CASSPGATTDTQYF	TGTGCCAGCTCACCAGGAGCGACCACAGATACGCAGTATTTT	.	TRBV18	TRBJ2-3	.
CASSGDRASYEQYF	TGTGCCAGCAGTGGGGACAGGGCATCGTACGAGCAGTACTTC	TRBD1	TRBV2	TRBJ2-7	once
CASSEVIRQGGISAFF	TGTGCCAGCAGTGAAGTAATTAGACAGGGCGGAATAAGTGCTTTCTTT	TRBD1	TRBV2	TRBJ1-1	few
CASSTDSHSGNTIYF	TGTGCCAGCAGTACCGACAGCCACTCTGGAAACACCATATATTTT	.	TRBV27	TRBJ1-3	.
CASSLQGAYNSPLHF	TGTGCCAGCAGTTTACAGGGGGCGTATAATTCACCCCTCCACTTT	TRBD1	TRBV27	TRBJ1-6	.
CASSQFDRANSPLHF	TGTGCCAGCAGCCAGTTCGACAGGGCTAATTCACCCCTCCACTTT	TRBD1	TRBV3-1/TRBV3-2	TRBJ1-6	.
CASSFAGTAYEQYF	TGCGCCAGCAGCTTCGCCGGGACAGCGTACGAGCAGTACTTC	TRBD1	TRBV5-1	TRBJ2-7	once
CASSSHYNEQFF	TGTGCCAGCAGTTCACACTACAATGAGCAGTTCTTC	.	TRBV12-3/TRBV12-4	TRBJ2-1	.
CASSFRTGKISTNYGYTF	TGTGCCAGCAGCTTCCGGACAGGGAAAATCTCGACTAACTATGGCTACACCTTC	TRBD1	TRBV7-2	TRBJ1-2	.
CARPTGSLTEAFF	TGTGCCAGACCAACAGGGTCTTTGACTGAAGCTTTCTTT	.	TRBV28	TRBJ1-1	.
CASSLGLLEQFF	TGTGCCAGCAGCCTGGGACTCTTAGAGCAGTTCTTC	.	TRBV3-1/TRBV3-2	TRBJ2-1	few
CASSLSQGTSGANVLTF	TGTGCCAGCAGCCTCTCTCAGGGTACCTCTGGGGCCAACGTCCTGACTTTC	.	TRBV3-1/TRBV3-2	TRBJ2-6	.
CASSPGQEDNSPLHF	TGTGCCAGCAGCCCCGGACAGGAGGATAATTCACCCCTCCACTTT	TRBD1	TRBV27	TRBJ1-6	.